The clone carrying this T cell receptor beta chain occurred a few times. Its antigen is unidentified. The record originates from a study of T-cell reconstitution after alpha-beta-depleted transplantation in children. Study observations and caveats: Fresh T-cell production supplied most of the T-cell counts and diversity seen one year after transplant.

The TCRbeta library was prepared with unique molecular identifiers. TCRdb re-derived calls from the PCR reads in MiXCR, one entry per CDR3 protein. The table records more than 120,000 distinct CDR3 sequences, around 10% of them present only once. Germline assignment: CDR1 KGHDR and CDR2 SFDVKD. Germline trimming cut 4 bases from V and 0 bases from J; bases unmatched to any gene: 10. The CDR3 contains 19 residues. This chain joins TRBV24-1 and TRBJ2-4; 11 nucleotides line up with TRBD1. The source was PBMCs, mostly from graft donor cells, collected 180 days after TCRalphabeta/CD19-depleted stem cell transplant. The TCR comes from a female patient aged 2-9 years who had a stem cell transplant for congenital amegakaryocytic thrombocytopenia, so the T cells may come from the graft donor. The CDR3 sequence is CATSDSGTGGDLAKNIQYF. DNA for the CDR3: TGTGCCACCAGTGACTCCGGGACAGGGGGTGACTTAGCCAAAAACATTCAGTACTTC.